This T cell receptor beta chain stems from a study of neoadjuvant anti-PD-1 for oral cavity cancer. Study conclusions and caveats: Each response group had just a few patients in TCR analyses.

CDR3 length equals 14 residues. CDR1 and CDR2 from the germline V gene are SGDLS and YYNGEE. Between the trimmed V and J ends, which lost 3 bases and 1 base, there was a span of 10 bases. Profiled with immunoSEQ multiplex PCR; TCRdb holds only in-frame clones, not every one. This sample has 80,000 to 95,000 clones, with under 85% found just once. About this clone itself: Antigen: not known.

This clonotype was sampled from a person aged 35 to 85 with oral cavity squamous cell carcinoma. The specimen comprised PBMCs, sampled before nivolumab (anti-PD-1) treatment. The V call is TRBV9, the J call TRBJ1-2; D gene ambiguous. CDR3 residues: CASSESSSNYGYTF. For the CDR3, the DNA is TGTGCCAGCAGCGAATCAAGCAGTAACTATGGCTACACCTTC. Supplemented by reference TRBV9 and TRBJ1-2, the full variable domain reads DSGVTQTPKHLITATGQRVTLRCSPRSGDLSVYWYQQSLDQGLQFLIQYYNGEERAKGNILERFSAQQFPDLHSELNLSSLELGDSALYFCASSESSSNYGYTFGSGTRLTVV.